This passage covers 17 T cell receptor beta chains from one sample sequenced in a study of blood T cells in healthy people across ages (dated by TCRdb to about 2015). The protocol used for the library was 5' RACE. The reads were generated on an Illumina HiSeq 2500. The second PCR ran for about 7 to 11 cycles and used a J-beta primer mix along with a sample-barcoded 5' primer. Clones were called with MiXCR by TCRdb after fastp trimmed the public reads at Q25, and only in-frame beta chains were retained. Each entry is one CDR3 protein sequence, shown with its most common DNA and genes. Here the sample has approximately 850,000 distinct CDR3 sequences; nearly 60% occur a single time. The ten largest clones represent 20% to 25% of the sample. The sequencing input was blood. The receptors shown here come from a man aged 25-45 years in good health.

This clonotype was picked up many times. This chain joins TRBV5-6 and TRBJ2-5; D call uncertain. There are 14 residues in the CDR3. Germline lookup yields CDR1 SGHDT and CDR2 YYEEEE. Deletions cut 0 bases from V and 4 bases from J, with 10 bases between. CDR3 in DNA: TGTGCCAGCAGCTTGGGTGTCCCCAGAGAGACCCAGTACTTC. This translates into CASSLGVPRETQYF.

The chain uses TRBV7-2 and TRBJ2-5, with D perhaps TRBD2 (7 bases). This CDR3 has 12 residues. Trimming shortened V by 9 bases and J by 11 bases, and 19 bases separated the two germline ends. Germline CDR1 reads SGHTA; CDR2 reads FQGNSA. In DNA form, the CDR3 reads TGTGCCAGTAGCACCTGGGGGCGGGAGCAGTACTTC. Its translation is CASSTWGREQYF.

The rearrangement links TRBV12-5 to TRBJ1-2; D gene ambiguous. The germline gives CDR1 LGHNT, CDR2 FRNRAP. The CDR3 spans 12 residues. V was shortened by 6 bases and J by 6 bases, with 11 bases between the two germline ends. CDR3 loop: CASGWPTDGYTF. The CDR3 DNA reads TGTGCTAGTGGCTGGCCAACCGATGGCTACACCTTC.

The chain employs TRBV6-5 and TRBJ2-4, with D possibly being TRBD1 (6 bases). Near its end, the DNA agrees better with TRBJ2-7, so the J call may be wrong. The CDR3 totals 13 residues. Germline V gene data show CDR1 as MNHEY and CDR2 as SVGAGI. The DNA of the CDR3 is TGTGCCAGCAGCCGCAAACAGGGCCACGAGCAGTACTTC. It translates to CASSRKQGHEQYF.

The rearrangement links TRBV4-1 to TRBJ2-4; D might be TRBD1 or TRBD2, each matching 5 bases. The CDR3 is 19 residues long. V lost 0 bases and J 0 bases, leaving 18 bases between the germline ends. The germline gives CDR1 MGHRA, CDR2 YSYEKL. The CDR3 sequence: CASSQDRGGGDLAKNIQYF. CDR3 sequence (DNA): TGCGCCAGCAGCCAAGATCGGGGCGGCGGAGACCTAGCCAAAAACATTCAGTACTTC.

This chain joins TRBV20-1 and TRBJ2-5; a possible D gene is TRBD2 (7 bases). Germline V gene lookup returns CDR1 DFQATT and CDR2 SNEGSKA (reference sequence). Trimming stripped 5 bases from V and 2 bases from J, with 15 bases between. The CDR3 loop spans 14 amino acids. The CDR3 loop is CSAYGGPEQETQYF. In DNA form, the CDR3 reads TGCAGTGCTTACGGGGGGCCCGAACAAGAGACCCAGTACTTC.

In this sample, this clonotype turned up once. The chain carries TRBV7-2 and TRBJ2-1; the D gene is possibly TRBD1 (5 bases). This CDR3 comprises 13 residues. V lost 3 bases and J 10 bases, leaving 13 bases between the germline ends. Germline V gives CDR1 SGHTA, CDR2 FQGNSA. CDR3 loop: CASSFKGQGEQFF. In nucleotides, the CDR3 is TGTGCCAGCAGCTTCAAGGGGCAGGGCGAGCAGTTCTTC. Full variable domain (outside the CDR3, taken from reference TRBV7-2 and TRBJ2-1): GAGVSQSPSNKVTEKGKDVELRCDPISGHTALYWYRQSLGQGLEFLIYFQGNSAPDKSGLPSDRFSAERTGGSVSTLTIQRTQQEDSAVYLCASSFKGQGEQFFGPGTRLTVL.

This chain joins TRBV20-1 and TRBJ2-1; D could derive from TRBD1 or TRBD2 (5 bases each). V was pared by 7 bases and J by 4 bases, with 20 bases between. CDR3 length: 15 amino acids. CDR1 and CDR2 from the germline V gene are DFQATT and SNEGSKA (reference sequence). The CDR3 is CSVHYVGTPYNEQFF. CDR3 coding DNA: TGCAGTGTCCACTATGTAGGGACCCCTTACAATGAGCAGTTCTTC.

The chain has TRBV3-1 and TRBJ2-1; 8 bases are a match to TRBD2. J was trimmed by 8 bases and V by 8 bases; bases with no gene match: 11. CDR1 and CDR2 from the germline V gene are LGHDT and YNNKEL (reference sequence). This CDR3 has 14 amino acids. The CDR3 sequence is CASGQSGRSDEQFF. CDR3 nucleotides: TGTGCCAGCGGACAGAGCGGGAGATCCGATGAGCAGTTCTTC.

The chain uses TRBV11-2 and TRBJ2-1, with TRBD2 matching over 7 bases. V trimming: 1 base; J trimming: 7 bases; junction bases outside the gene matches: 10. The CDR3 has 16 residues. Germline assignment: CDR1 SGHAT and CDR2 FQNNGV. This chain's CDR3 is CASSLGGGGPGNEQFF. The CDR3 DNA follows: TGTGCCAGCAGCTTAGGTGGGGGAGGGCCTGGGAATGAGCAGTTCTTC.

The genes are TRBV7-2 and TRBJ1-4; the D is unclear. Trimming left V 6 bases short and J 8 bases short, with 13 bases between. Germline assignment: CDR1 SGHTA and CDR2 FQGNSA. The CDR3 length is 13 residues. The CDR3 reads CASRSTFDEKLFF. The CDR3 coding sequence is TGTGCCAGCAGGTCGACGTTTGACGAAAAACTGTTTTTT.

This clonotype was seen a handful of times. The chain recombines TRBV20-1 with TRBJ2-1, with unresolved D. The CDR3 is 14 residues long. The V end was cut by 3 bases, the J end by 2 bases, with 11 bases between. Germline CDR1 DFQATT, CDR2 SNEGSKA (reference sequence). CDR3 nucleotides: TGCAGTGCTAGCGGGTTACGAACCTACAATGAGCAGTTCTTC. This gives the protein CSASGLRTYNEQFF.

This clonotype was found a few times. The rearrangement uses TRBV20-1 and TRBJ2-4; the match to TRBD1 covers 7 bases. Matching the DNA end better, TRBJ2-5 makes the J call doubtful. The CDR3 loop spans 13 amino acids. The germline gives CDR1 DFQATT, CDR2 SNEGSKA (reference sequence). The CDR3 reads CSAWPGQQETQYF. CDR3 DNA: TGCAGTGCATGGCCGGGACAGCAAGAGACCCAGTACTTC.

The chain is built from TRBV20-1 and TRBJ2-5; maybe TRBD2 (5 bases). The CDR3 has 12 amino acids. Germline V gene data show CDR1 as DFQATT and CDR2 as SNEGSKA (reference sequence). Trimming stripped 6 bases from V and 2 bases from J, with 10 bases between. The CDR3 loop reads CSAGEQQETQYF. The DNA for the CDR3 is TGCAGTGCCGGGGAACAGCAAGAGACCCAGTACTTC.

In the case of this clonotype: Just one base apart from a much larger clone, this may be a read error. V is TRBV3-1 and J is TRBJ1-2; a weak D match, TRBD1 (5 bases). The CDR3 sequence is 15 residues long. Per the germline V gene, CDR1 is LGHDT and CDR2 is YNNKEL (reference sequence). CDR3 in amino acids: CASGQLRGRAHGYTF. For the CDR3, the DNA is TGTGCCAGCGGCCAACTCCGTGGCAGGGCCCATGGCTACACCTTC.

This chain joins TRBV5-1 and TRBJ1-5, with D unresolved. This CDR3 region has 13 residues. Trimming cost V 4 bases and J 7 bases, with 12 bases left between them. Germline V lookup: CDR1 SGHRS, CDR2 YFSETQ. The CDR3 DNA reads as TGCGCCAGCAGCATAGGTAGTGAGCAGCCCCAGCATTTT. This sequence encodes CASSIGSEQPQHF. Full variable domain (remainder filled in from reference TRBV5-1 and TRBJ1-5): KAGVTQTPRYLIKTRGQQVTLSCSPISGHRSVSWYQQTPGQGLQFLFEYFSETQRNKGNFPGRFSGRQFSNSRSEMNVSTLELGDSALYLCASSIGSEQPQHFGDGTRLSIL.

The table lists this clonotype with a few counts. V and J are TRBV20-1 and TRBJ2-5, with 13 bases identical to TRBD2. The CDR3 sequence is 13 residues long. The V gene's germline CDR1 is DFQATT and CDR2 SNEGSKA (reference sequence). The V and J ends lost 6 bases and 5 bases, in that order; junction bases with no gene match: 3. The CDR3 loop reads CSALGLAGETQYF. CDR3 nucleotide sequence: TGCAGTGCCCTGGGACTAGCGGGGGAGACCCAGTACTTC.